Each of the 20 T cell receptor beta chains below was sequenced from the same sample in a study of regulatory T cells in long-lasting Graves disease. With iRepertoire HTBI primers and Arm-PCR of CDR3 regions, TCR beta libraries were built. TCRdb processed the multiplex PCR reads anew with MiXCR; each CDR3 protein has one entry. The sample has 420,000 or so distinct CDR3 sequences, 23% seen once. Sample time point: persistent/refractory GD, antithyroid drugs over 5 years with positive TRAb. Preparation of the TCR library used RNA extracted from PBMCs. This specimen was peripheral blood mononuclear cells (PBMCs), taken when the disease was refractory, from a patient treated with antithyroid drugs. These receptors were taken from a female donor with Graves disease.

This clonotype was found a few times. The V gene is TRBV7-2, the J gene TRBJ2-3; D ambiguous. The CDR3 is 12 amino acids. Deletions cut 4 bases from V and 8 bases from J, with 10 bases between. Germline CDR1 reads SGHTA; CDR2 reads FQGNSA. The CDR3 region has the DNA TGTGCCAGCAGCTACGTGACGGGTACGCAGTATTTT. Protein sequence: CASSYVTGTQYF.

This clonotype came up many times. This chain uses TRBV6-2 or TRBV6-3 with TRBJ2-7, with 9 positions matching TRBD2. This CDR3 contains 16 residues. The ends lost 5 bases at V and 4 bases at J; junction bases unmatched: 12. CDR1 and CDR2 (germline): MNHEY, SVGEGT. The CDR3 nucleotides read TGTGCCAGCAGTCCCTCAGATAGCGGGAGTCGATACGAGCAGTACTTC. This sequence encodes CASSPSDSGSRYEQYF.

The chain has TRBV9 and TRBJ1-5; D remains unclear. Germline CDR1 and CDR2: SGDLS and YYNGEE. This CDR3 spans 13 amino acids. V was shortened by 4 bases and J by 9 bases, with 14 bases between the two germline ends. CDR3 bases: TGTGCCAGCAGCTCCATAGACTCGCCGCCCCAGCATTTT. Its protein is CASSSIDSPPQHF. The full variable domain, in which reference TRBV9 and TRBJ1-5 provide the parts outside the CDR3, is DSGVTQTPKHLITATGQRVTLRCSPRSGDLSVYWYQQSLDQGLQFLIQYYNGEERAKGNILERFSAQQFPDLHSELNLSSLELGDSALYFCASSSIDSPPQHFGDGTRLSIL.

The table lists this clonotype with a few counts. The chain carries TRBV7-3 and TRBJ1-2, with 7 bases matching TRBD1. The CDR3 is 13 residues long. Germline assignment: CDR1 SGHTA and CDR2 FQGTGA. The V gene end was trimmed by 5 bases and the J gene end by 7 bases; junction bases not matched to a gene: 7. The CDR3 reads CASSRDSYGGYTF. The CDR3 region has the DNA TGTGCCAGCAGCAGGGACAGTTACGGTGGCTACACCTTC. Together with reference TRBV7-3 and TRBJ1-2, the CDR3 gives the full variable domain: GAGVSQTPSNKVTEKGKYVELRCDPISGHTALYWYRQSLGQGPEFLIYFQGTGAADDSGLPNDRFFAVRPEGSVSTLKIQRTERGDSAVYLCASSRDSYGGYTFGSGTRLTVV.

CDR3 nucleotides: TGTGCCTGGAGACCGCCGGGACTACGATCCGAGCAGTACTTC. Encoded protein: CAWRPPGLRSEQYF. V usage is TRBV30 and J usage is TRBJ2-7, with 7 bases lining up with TRBD2. The germline gives CDR1 GTSNPN, CDR2 SVGIG (reference sequence). The CDR3 loop spans 14 amino acids. V lost 3 bases, J lost 6 bases, and 11 bases stayed unmatched.

This clonotype was seen repeatedly, ten times or more. This chain connects TRBV7-8 to TRBJ2-7, with 13 bases identical to TRBD2. This CDR3 comprises 18 residues. Per germline, CDR1 SGHVS and CDR2 FQNEAQ. Trimming at V came to 1 base and at J to 5 bases, leaving 11 bases not matched to a gene. The CDR3 nucleotides read TGTGCCAGCAGCTTAGAACTAGCGGGAGGGCCGGGTCGCGACGAGCAGTACTTC. The encoded protein is CASSLELAGGPGRDEQYF.

This clonotype appeared a few times. The rearrangement uses TRBV28 and TRBJ2-7; possible D gene TRBD2, 5 bases. This CDR3 region has 11 residues. Germline values: CDR1 MDHEN, CDR2 SYDVKM. V shed 6 bases and J shed 5 bases, with 8 bases lying between them. The CDR3 sequence is CASRSGNEQYF. The CDR3 DNA is TGTGCCAGCAGGTCGGGAAACGAGCAGTACTTC.

The CDR3 region has the DNA TGTGCCAGCAGCGTAGTGGACAGGGGGCGAATCTCCCGTGAGGCTTTCTTT. It encodes CASSVVDRGRISREAFF. V is TRBV9 and J is TRBJ1-1; 11 bases match TRBD1. Germline CDR1 and CDR2: SGDLS and YYNGEE. With 0 bases clipped from V and 11 bases from J, the junction kept 15 bases outside the gene matches. This CDR3 has 17 residues.

V is TRBV6-1 and J is TRBJ2-3; 7 bases fit TRBD1. V gave up 5 bases and J gave up 1 base; unmatched junction bases: 3. The CDR3 runs to 14 residues. The germline V gene encodes CDR1 MNHNS and CDR2 SASEGT. The CDR3 region has the DNA TGTGCCAGCAGTTCTACAGGGGGCACAGATACGCAGTATTTT. Amino acid sequence: CASSSTGGTDTQYF.

The chain carries TRBV5-1 and TRBJ2-2, with D perhaps matching TRBD2 (6 bases). CDR1 and CDR2 from the germline V gene are SGHRS and YFSETQ. With 5 bases removed from V and 3 bases from J, the gap between germline ends came to 14 bases. The CDR3 length is 15 residues. CDR3 sequence reads: CASSIAVGDTGELFF. CDR3 nucleotides: TGCGCCAGCAGTATAGCGGTAGGGGACACCGGGGAGCTGTTTTTT.

Only a few counts were recorded for this clonotype. The J gene is TRBJ1-2, the V gene TRBV29-1, with TRBD1 matching 10 bases. Germline values: CDR1 SQVTM, CDR2 ANQGSEA. The V segment lost 1 base and the J segment 6 bases; nucleotides outside the gene matches: 14. CDR3 length: 17 residues. The CDR3 region has the DNA TGCAGCGTTGAAGGGTGGGACAGGGGTTTCGTGGAGGATGGCTACACCTTC. Its translation: CSVEGWDRGFVEDGYTF.

A remark on this clonotype: A read error is possible here, since a much larger clone lies one base away. The chain employs TRBV15 and TRBJ1-3; no firm D call. The CDR3 has 18 amino acids. Germline V CDR1 and CDR2: LNHNV, YYDKDF (reference sequence). The DNA for the CDR3 is TGTGCCACCAGCAGAGACTCTCCCGGGAAGACCTCTGGAAACACCACATATTTT. Protein product: CATSRDSPGKTSGNTTYF.

The gene calls are TRBV3-1 and TRBJ1-3; weak D call: TRBD1 (5 bases). The germline V gene has CDR1 LGHDT and CDR2 YNNKEL (reference sequence). The CDR3 covers 12 residues. Trimming removed 0 bases at V and 14 bases at J, with 11 bases between. The CDR3 sequence is CASSQDGGMLYF. CDR3 DNA sequence: TGTGCCAGCAGCCAAGACGGGGGGATGTTATATTTT.

This clonotype was counted between two and nine times. V usage is TRBV19 and J usage is TRBJ1-5; D is perhaps TRBD1 (5 bases). Germline CDR1 and CDR2: LNHDA and SQIVND (reference sequence). Trimming shortened V by 7 bases and J by 0 bases, and 16 bases separated the two germline ends. CDR3 length: 16 amino acids. CDR3 sequence (DNA): TGTGCCAGTACTGATCTGGGGGGTAATAGCAATCAGCCCCAGCATTTT. Encoded protein: CASTDLGGNSNQPQHF.

The CDR3 spells CASSQYLTSNPYEQYF. CDR3 nucleotides: TGTGCCAGCAGTCAATACCTTACTAGCAACCCCTACGAGCAGTACTTC. The chain couples TRBV27 to TRBJ2-7; D is possibly TRBD2 (6 bases). CDR3 size: 16 residues. V lost 5 bases and J 2 bases, leaving 19 bases between the germline ends. Germline CDR1 MNHEY, CDR2 SMNVEV (reference sequence).

This clonotype came up many times. The chain combines TRBV28 with TRBJ2-5, with 8 bases fitting TRBD2. The trim removed 9 bases at V and 2 bases at J, leaving 8 bases unmatched. CDR1 and CDR2 (germline): MDHEN, SYDVKM. The CDR3 covers 14 residues. The CDR3 is CASSSTSAQETQYF. CDR3 nucleotide sequence: TGTGCCAGTTCCTCGACTAGCGCTCAAGAGACCCAGTACTTC.

This clonotype was found many times. The rearrangement joins TRBV6-2 or TRBV6-3 to TRBJ1-6, with 8 bases matching TRBD1. This CDR3 is built from 13 residues. The germline CDR1 and CDR2 sequences are MNHEY and SVGEGT. V shed 2 bases, J shed 10 bases, and the junction held 1 base outside the gene matches. The CDR3 spells CASSYTGGSPLHF. CDR3 nucleotides: TGTGCCAGCAGTTACACAGGGGGATCACCCCTCCACTTT.

This clonotype was detected a few times. This chain links TRBV5-4 with TRBJ2-5; 8 bases map to TRBD1. The CDR3 runs to 16 residues. After removal of 2 bases from V and 5 bases from J, the junction contained 11 bases not matched to a gene. The V gene's germline CDR1 is SGHNT and CDR2 YYREEE (reference sequence). CDR3: CASSFGGAGGSETQYF. Here the CDR3 DNA reads TGTGCCAGCAGCTTCGGCGGCGCAGGGGGCAGCGAGACCCAGTACTTC.

Ten or more counts support this clonotype. This chain joins TRBV6-9 and TRBJ1-2; D gene ambiguous. Between the trimmed V and J ends, which lost 3 bases and 2 bases, there was a span of 10 bases. Germline V gene lookup returns CDR1 MNHGY and CDR2 SVAAGI. This CDR3 contains 14 residues. The CDR3 DNA sequence: TGTGCCAGCAGTTACGATATGATCAACTATGGCTACACCTTC. It codes for CASSYDMINYGYTF.

This clonotype was detected ten times or more. V gene TRBV27 combines with J gene TRBJ2-7, with D perhaps TRBD1 (6 bases). Germline CDR1 MNHEY, CDR2 SMNVEV (reference sequence). This CDR3 spans 14 amino acids. With 7 bases removed from V and 1 base from J, the gap between germline ends came to 14 bases. The CDR3, as DNA: TGTGCCAGCAAAATAGAGGGGACATCCTACGAGCAGTACTTC. It translates to CASKIEGTSYEQYF.